The present entry profiles one T cell receptor (beta chain) with its context. The germline CDR1 and CDR2 sequences are MGHDK and SYGVNS. The CDR3 runs 17 residues. Trimming removed 6 bases from V and 4 bases from J; junction bases left unmatched: 9. Original handling: Amplification with reference gene primers provided the estimates of nucleated cell counts. Using immunoSEQ multiplex PCR, the repertoire was profiled, and TCRdb retains in-frame clones only, with some absent. D and trimming were read from the DNA, whereas the V and J calls and clone size are those reported in that table. The sample yields 120,000 to 150,000 clones, around nine tenths seen once. This entry comes from a study of blood T cell repertoires in COVID-19. Across the study: COVID-19 samples, acute and convalescent, were from the United States, Italy and Spain. T cells, B-cell-depleted T cells, or PBMCs provided the cDNA or gDNA that served as material.

This chain joins TRBV25-1 and TRBJ2-1, with 13 bases identical to TRBD2. Material for sequencing was peripheral blood. This TCR was recovered from a human donor in a cohort sampled during active COVID-19. The CDR3 loop reads CASSAIGGLAGYNEQFF. The DNA for the CDR3 is TGTGCCAGCAGCGCCATTGGGGGACTAGCGGGATACAATGAGCAGTTCTTC.